This T cell receptor (beta chain) was observed in a study of early T cells in non-severe SARS-CoV-2 infection. This clonotype occurred many times. One entry per CDR3 protein, called by TCRdb with MiXCR from the 5' RACE reads. The sample holds 25,000 to 30,000 distinct CDR3 sequences, 5.3% seen once. CDR1 and CDR2 (germline): DFQATT, SNEGSKA (reference sequence). The CDR3 contains 11 residues. V lost 0 bases, J lost 9 bases, and 6 bases lay in between. This chain joins TRBV20-1 and TRBJ2-1; D gene uncertain. Sequencing was carried out using whole blood. The source is an adult who was a healthcare worker with PCR-confirmed SARS-CoV-2 infection or an uninfected control (not recorded which). This chain's CDR3 is CSARDSREQFF. The CDR3 DNA follows: TGCAGTGCTAGAGATAGTCGTGAGCAGTTCTTC.